These 13 T cell receptor beta chains were all obtained from the same sample, sequenced in a study of blood T cell repertoires in COVID-19. Sequencing was performed with immunoSEQ multiplex PCR; in TCRdb, only in-frame clones are kept and a portion is missing. The sample has 200,000 to 250,000 clones; 86% are singletons. The material sequenced was peripheral blood. The receptors come from a man older than 75 with acute or convalescent COVID-19.

The chain recombines TRBV19 with TRBJ1-6, with 11 positions matching TRBD1. The V gene end was trimmed by 8 bases and the J gene end by 5 bases; junction bases not matched to a gene: 11. CDR3 length: 17 residues. CDR1 is LNHDA and CDR2 is SQIVND in the germline V gene (reference sequence). CDR3 in DNA: TGTGCCAGTTCTCCTTCCGGACAGGGGGCAAATAATTCACCCCTCCACTTT. Translated, it gives CASSPSGQGANNSPLHF.

This chain links TRBV6-6 with TRBJ1-2; D gene ambiguous. This CDR3 has 13 residues. CDR1 and CDR2 (germline): MNHNY, SVGAGI (reference sequence). Between the trimmed V and J ends, which lost 2 bases and 7 bases, there was a span of 11 bases. Here the CDR3 reads CASSYTKEFGYTF. CDR3 sequence (DNA): TGTGCCAGCAGTTACACCAAGGAGTTTGGCTACACCTTC.

The J gene is TRBJ1-6, the V gene TRBV7-8; 7 bases fit TRBD1. Trimming removed 7 bases from V and 7 bases from J; junction bases left unmatched: 4. Germline V lookup: CDR1 SGHVS, CDR2 FQNEAQ. This CDR3 contains 13 residues. The CDR3 spells CASKLGQNSPLHF. In DNA form, the CDR3 reads TGTGCCAGCAAACTGGGACAGAATTCACCCCTCCACTTT.

This clone came up a few times. The chain joins TRBV3-1 (or the pseudogene TRBV3-2) to TRBJ1-1; no clear D gene. The ends were cut back, 3 bases at V and 0 bases at J, with 5 bases in the middle. The CDR3 consists of 13 residues. Germline CDR1 and CDR2: LGHDT and YNNKEL (reference sequence). The CDR3 DNA reads as TGTGCCAGCAGCCAGTCTCTGAACACTGAAGCTTTCTTT. Translation gives CASSQSLNTEAFF.

This clone was detected only once. This sample also contains other DNA sequences that code for the same CDR3. The genes are TRBV5-6 and TRBJ2-3; TRBD1 aligns across 8 bases. V lost 4 bases to trimming and J lost 2 bases; unmatched junction nucleotides: 6. CDR3 size: 15 residues. Germline V gene sequence: CDR1 SGHDT, CDR2 YYEEEE. Written as DNA, the CDR3 is TGTGCCAGCAGCCGAGACAGGGGCTCCACAGATACGCAGTATTTT. Translating it yields CASSRDRGSTDTQYF.

The V and J genes are TRBV15 and TRBJ2-1; 8 bases agree with TRBD2. The CDR3 runs to 16 residues. From germline, CDR1 is LNHNV and CDR2 YYDKDF (reference sequence). The V segment lost 5 bases and the J segment 3 bases; nucleotides outside the gene matches: 9. CDR3 coding DNA: TGTGCCACCAGCCCCCGGGGGGGTCCCCGCTACAATGAGCAGTTCTTC. Translation gives CATSPRGGPRYNEQFF.

The V and J genes are TRBV19 and TRBJ2-1; 9 nucleotides line up with TRBD1. The CDR3 is 15 amino acids. Germline V gene lookup returns CDR1 LNHDA and CDR2 SQIVND (reference sequence). With 5 bases clipped from V and 6 bases from J, the junction kept 8 bases outside the gene matches. DNA for the CDR3: TGTGCCAGTAGTCCGACAGGGGGGGCCTTCAATGAGCAGTTCTTC. Amino acids: CASSPTGGAFNEQFF.

The chain has TRBV6-5 and TRBJ1-3; possible D gene TRBD1, 5 bases. V gave up 2 bases and J gave up 1 base, with 9 bases separating them. This CDR3 contains 15 residues. CDR1 is MNHEY and CDR2 is SVGAGI in the germline V gene. In DNA form, the CDR3 reads TGTGCCAGCAGTTACCCGCAGGGATCTGGAAACACCATATATTTT. This gives the protein CASSYPQGSGNTIYF.

V and J are TRBV27 and TRBJ1-2, with D uncertain. The CDR3 spans 12 residues. Germline CDR1 is MNHEY and CDR2 is SMNVEV (reference sequence). Trimming shortened V by 6 bases and J by 0 bases, and 5 bases separated the two germline ends. The CDR3 DNA follows: TGTGCCAGCAGAGCTACTAACTATGGCTACACCTTC. This translates into CASRATNYGYTF.

In this sample, this clone turned up once. The identical CDR3 is also encoded by other nucleotide sequences in the sample. The V and J genes are TRBV5-4 and TRBJ1-5, with D possibly matching TRBD1 (5 bases). Deletions cut 0 bases from V and 1 base from J, with 8 bases between. This CDR3 has 15 amino acids. Germline V lookup: CDR1 SGHNT, CDR2 YYREEE (reference sequence). The CDR3: CASSLGGGSNQPQHF. In nucleotides, the CDR3 is TGTGCCAGCAGCTTGGGGGGGGGAAGCAATCAGCCCCAGCATTTT.

J is TRBJ2-1 and V is TRBV3-1 (or the pseudogene TRBV3-2); 10 nucleotides match TRBD1. Losses at the gene ends were 4 bases for V and 7 bases for J; bases not matched to a gene: 7. Germline CDR1 LGHDT, CDR2 YNNKEL (reference sequence). CDR3 length equals 15 residues. DNA of the CDR3: TGTGCCAGCAGCCGCTCCGGACAGGGGGGAAATGAGCAGTTCTTC. It specifies CASSRSGQGGNEQFF.

This chain connects TRBV5-4 to TRBJ1-1; 7 bases are a match to TRBD1. Trimming took 5 bases from V and 1 from J; bases not matched to a gene: 5. From germline, CDR1 is SGHNT and CDR2 YYREEE (reference sequence). The CDR3 is 14 amino acids. The DNA for the CDR3 is TGTGCCAGCAGACGGGACAGTCAGAACACTGAAGCTTTCTTT. Protein: CASRRDSQNTEAFF.

The chain uses TRBV5-6 and TRBJ1-2; D may be TRBD1 (6 bases). V was shortened by 6 bases and J by 8 bases, with 20 bases between the two germline ends. The CDR3 is 14 residues long. Per germline, CDR1 SGHDT and CDR2 YYEEEE. CDR3 DNA sequence: TGTGCCAGCATCGAACAGGGCCGGGCGGAAGGCTACACCTTC. Amino acids: CASIEQGRAEGYTF. The full variable domain, its missing parts supplied by reference TRBV5-6 and TRBJ1-2, is DAGVTQSPTHLIKTRGQQVTLRCSPKSGHDTVSWYQQALGQGPQFIFQYYEEEERQRGNFPDRFSGHQFPNYSSELNVNALLLGDSALYLCASIEQGRAEGYTFGSGTRLTVV.